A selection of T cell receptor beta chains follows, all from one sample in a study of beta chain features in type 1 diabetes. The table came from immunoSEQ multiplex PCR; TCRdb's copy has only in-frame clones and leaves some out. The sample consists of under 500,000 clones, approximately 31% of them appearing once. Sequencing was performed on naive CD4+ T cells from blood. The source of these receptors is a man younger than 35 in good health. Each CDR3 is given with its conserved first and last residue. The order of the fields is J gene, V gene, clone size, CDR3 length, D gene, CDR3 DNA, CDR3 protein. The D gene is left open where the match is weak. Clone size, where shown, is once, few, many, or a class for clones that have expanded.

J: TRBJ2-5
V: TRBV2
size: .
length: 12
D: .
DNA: TGTGCCAGCAGTGACAGGGGAGAGACCCAGTACTTC
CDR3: CASSDRGETQYF

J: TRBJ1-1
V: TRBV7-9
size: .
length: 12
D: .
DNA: TGTGCCAGCAGCTTTTCGCAGGGTGAAGCTTTCTTT
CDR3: CASSFSQGEAFF

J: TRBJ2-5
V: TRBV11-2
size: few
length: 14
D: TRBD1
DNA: TGTGCCAGTGGACAGGACTCGTTCGGTGAGACCCAGTACTTC
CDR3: CASGQDSFGETQYF

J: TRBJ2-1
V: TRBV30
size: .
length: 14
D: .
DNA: TGTGCCTGGACCAATACGAACAGGGTCAATGAGCAGTTCTTC
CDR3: CAWTNTNRVNEQFF

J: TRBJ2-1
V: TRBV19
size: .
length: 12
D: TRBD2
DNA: TGTGCCAGTAGTATATTAGCGGGTGAGCAGTTCTTC
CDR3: CASSILAGEQFF

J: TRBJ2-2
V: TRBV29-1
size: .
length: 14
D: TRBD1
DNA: TGCAGCGTTGGGACAGGGGGCAACACCGGGGAGCTGTTTTTT
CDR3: CSVGTGGNTGELFF

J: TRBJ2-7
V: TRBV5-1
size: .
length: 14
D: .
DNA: TGCGCCAGCAGCGTCGTGGGGAGCTCCTACGAGCAGTACTTC
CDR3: CASSVVGSSYEQYF

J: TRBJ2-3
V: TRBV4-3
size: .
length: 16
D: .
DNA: TGCGCCAGCAGCGTGGGACCTAGCCAGAACACAGATACGCAGTATTTT
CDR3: CASSVGPSQNTDTQYF

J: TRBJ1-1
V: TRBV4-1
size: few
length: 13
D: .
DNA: TGCGCCAGCAGCCAAGAGATGTACACTGAAGCTTTCTTT
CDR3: CASSQEMYTEAFF

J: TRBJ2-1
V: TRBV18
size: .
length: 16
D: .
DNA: TGTGCCAGCTCACGAGGGCAGACGCTCTCCTACAATGAGCAGTTCTTC
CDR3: CASSRGQTLSYNEQFF

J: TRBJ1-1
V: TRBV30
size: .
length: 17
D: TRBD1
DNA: TGTGCCTGGAGTCCCATTCGGGGGACAGGGGCATTACACCAAGCTTTCTTT
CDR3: CAWSPIRGTGALHQAFF

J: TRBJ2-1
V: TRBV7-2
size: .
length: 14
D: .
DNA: TGTGCCAGCAGACAGGAGAGGTCCTACAATGAGCAGTTCTTC
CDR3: CASRQERSYNEQFF

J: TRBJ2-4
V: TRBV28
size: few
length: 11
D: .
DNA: TGTGCCAGCAGGGACCGGGACATTCAGTACTTC
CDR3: CASRDRDIQYF

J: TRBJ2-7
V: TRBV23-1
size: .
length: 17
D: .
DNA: TGCGCCAGCAGTCACCTCAGATACACGGAGAGCTCCTACGAGCAGTACTTC
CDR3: CASSHLRYTESSYEQYF

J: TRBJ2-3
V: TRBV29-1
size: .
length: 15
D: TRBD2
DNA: TGCAGCGTTGCCGGACTAGCGGGACCCACAGATACGCAGTATTTT
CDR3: CSVAGLAGPTDTQYF

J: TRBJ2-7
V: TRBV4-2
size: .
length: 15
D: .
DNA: TGTGCCAGCAGCCAAGAGGCAGGTCTGAATACAGAGCAGTACTTC
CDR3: CASSQEAGLNTEQYF

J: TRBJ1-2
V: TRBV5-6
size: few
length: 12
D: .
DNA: TGTGCCAGCAGCTTGGGAGGGTACGGCTACACCTTC
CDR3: CASSLGGYGYTF

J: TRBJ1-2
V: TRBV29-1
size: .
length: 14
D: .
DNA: TGCAGCGTGGCCAGACTGGGATTGGAGTATGGCTACACCTTC
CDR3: CSVARLGLEYGYTF

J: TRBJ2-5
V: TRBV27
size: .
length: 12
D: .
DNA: TGTGCCAGCAGTTTGGTAGGGGAGACCCAGTACTTC
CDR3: CASSLVGETQYF

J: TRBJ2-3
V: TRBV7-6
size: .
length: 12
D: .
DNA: TGTGCCAGCAGCTTACTCGGAGATACGCAGTATTTT
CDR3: CASSLLGDTQYF

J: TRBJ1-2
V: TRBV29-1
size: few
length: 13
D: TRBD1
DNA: TGCAGCGAATCACAGGGGGCCAGCTATGGCTACACCTTC
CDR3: CSESQGASYGYTF

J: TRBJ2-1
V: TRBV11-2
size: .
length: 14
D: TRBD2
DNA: TGTGCCAGCAGACGCGGGAGCTCCTACAATGAGCAGTTCTTC
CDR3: CASRRGSSYNEQFF

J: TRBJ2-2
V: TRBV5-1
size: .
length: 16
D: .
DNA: TGCGCCAGCCGACTTGGGGACGGCGCGAACACCGGGGAGCTGTTTTTT
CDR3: CASRLGDGANTGELFF

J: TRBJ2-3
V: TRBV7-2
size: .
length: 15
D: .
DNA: TGTGCCAGCAGAAGAACGGAGACACGCACAGATACGCAGTATTTT
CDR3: CASRRTETRTDTQYF

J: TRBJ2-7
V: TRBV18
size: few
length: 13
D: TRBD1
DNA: TGTGCCAGCTCACCACTACGGGACAGCGAGCAGTACTTC
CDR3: CASSPLRDSEQYF

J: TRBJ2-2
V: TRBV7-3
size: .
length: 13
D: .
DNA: TGTGCCAGCAGCTACAGAGGCACCGGGGAGCTGTTTTTT
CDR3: CASSYRGTGELFF

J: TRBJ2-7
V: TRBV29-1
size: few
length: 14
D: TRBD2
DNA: TGCAGCGTGGGGGGACTAGCGGGAGAATACGAGCAGTACTTC
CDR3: CSVGGLAGEYEQYF

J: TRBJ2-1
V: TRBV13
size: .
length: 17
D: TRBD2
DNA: TGTGCCAGCAGCCTCCACCTACTAGCGGGAGGGCTCCGTGAGCAGTTCTTC
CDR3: CASSLHLLAGGLREQFF

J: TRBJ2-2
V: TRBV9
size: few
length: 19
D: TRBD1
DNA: TGTGCCAGCAGCGTAGGGGTGACAGGGTCCAGATGGGACACCGGGGAGCTGTTTTTT
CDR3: CASSVGVTGSRWDTGELFF

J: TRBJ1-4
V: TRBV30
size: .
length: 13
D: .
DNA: TGTGCCTGGAGTCCTGGGCGTTATGAAAAACTGTTTTTT
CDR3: CAWSPGRYEKLFF

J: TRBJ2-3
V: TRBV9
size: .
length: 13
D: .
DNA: TGTGCCAGCACCCCGGTTAGCACAGATACGCAGTATTTT
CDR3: CASTPVSTDTQYF

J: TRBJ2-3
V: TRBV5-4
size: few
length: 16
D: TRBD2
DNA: TGTGCCAGCAGCTCCTTAGCGGGAAGTAGCACAGATACGCAGTATTTT
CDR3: CASSSLAGSSTDTQYF

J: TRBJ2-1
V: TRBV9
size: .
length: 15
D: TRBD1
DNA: TGTGCCAGCAGCGCCAGGGGGCCCCTCGGGGATGAGCAGTTCTTC
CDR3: CASSARGPLGDEQFF

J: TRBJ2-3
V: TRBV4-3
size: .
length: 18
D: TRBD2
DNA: TGCGCCAGCAGCCCTCTAGCGGGAGTTGGGCTTCGAGCAGATACGCAGTATTTT
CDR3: CASSPLAGVGLRADTQYF

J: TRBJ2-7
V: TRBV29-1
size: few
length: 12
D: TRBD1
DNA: TGCAGCGTTGGGCAGACAGGGTACGAGCAGTACTTC
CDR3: CSVGQTGYEQYF

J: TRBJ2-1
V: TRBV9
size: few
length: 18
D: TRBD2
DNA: TGTGCCAGCAGCGTAGGGCCCTCCTTGACTAGCGGTAACAATGAGCAGTTCTTC
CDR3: CASSVGPSLTSGNNEQFF

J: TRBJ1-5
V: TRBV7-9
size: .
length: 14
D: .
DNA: TGTGCCAGCAGCTTATATTCTAGCAATCAGCCCCAGCATTTT
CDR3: CASSLYSSNQPQHF

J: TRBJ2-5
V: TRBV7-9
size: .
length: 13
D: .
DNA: TGTGCCAGCAGCTCCGGACAGCAAGAGACCCAGTACTTC
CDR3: CASSSGQQETQYF

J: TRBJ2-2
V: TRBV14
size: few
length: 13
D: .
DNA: TGTGCCAGCAGCCAAGTTCAGCCCGGGGAGCTGTTTTTT
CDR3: CASSQVQPGELFF

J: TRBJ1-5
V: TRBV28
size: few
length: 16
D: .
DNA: TGTGCCAGCAGTTTACGGGGGGGAGGAAGCAATCAGCCCCAGCATTTT
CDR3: CASSLRGGGSNQPQHF

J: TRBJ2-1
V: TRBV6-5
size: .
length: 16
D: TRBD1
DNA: TGTGCCAGCAGTTACTCCCGGACAGGGGGGTACAATGAGCAGTTCTTC
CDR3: CASSYSRTGGYNEQFF

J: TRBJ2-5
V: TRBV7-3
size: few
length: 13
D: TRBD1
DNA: TGTGCCAGCGGTGGCGGACAGGGGGAGACCCAGTACTTC
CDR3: CASGGGQGETQYF

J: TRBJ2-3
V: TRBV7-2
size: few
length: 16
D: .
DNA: TGTGCCAGCAGCTTAGGGGCGGGTACTAGCACAGATACGCAGTATTTT
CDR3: CASSLGAGTSTDTQYF

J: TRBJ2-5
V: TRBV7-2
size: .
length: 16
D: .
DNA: TGTGCCAGCAGCTTAGCGCTGCCGACAGGACAAGAGACCCAGTACTTC
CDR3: CASSLALPTGQETQYF

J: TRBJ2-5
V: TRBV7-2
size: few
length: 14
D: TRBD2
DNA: TGTGCCAGCAGCACGGGACTAGAGGTTGAGACCCAGTACTTC
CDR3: CASSTGLEVETQYF

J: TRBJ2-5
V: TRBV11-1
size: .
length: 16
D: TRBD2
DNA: TGTGCCAGCAGCCCGGGACTAGCGGGACACCAAGAGACCCAGTACTTC
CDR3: CASSPGLAGHQETQYF